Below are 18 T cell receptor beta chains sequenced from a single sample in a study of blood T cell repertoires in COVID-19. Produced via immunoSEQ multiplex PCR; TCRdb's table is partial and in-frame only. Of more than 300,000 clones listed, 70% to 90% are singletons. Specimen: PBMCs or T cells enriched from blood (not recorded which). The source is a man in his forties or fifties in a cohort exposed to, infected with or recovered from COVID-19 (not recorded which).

The CDR3 protein is CASSEGLIYNEQFF. The CDR3 DNA reads as TGTGCCAGCAGTGAGGGACTAATCTACAATGAGCAGTTCTTC. V is TRBV27 and J is TRBJ2-1; 7 bases fit TRBD2. The germline V gene has CDR1 MNHEY and CDR2 SMNVEV (reference sequence). V lost 5 bases to trimming and J lost 3 bases; unmatched junction nucleotides: 4. This CDR3 is built from 14 residues.

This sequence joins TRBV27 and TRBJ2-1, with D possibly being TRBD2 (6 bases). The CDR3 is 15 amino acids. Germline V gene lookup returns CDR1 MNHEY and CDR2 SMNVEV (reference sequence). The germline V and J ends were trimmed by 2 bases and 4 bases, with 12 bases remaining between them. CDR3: CASSLKLALYNEQFF. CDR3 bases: TGTGCCAGCAGTTTAAAACTAGCCCTATACAATGAGCAGTTCTTC.

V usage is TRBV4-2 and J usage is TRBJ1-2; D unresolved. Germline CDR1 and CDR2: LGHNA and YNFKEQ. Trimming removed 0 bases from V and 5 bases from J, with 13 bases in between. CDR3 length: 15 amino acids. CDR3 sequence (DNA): TGTGCCAGCAGCCAAGATCCAGGCCAGCTTTATGGCTACACCTTC. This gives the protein CASSQDPGQLYGYTF.

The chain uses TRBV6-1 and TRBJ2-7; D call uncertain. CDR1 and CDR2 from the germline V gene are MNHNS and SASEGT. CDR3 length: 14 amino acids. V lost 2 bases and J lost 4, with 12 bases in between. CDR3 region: CASSERDKQYEQYF. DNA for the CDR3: TGTGCCAGCAGTGAACGTGACAAGCAGTACGAGCAGTACTTC.

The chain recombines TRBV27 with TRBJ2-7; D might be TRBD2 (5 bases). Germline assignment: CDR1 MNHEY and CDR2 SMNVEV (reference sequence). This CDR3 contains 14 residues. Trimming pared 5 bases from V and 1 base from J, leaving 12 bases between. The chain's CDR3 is CASSPRGQSYEQYF. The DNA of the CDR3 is TGTGCCAGCAGTCCTAGAGGGCAATCCTACGAGCAGTACTTC.

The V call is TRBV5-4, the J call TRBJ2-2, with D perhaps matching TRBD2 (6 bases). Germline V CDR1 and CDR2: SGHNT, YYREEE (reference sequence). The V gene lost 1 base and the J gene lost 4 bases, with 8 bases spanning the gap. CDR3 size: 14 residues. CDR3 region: CASSLRSGTGELFF. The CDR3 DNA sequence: TGTGCCAGCAGCTTGCGTAGCGGCACCGGGGAGCTGTTTTTT.

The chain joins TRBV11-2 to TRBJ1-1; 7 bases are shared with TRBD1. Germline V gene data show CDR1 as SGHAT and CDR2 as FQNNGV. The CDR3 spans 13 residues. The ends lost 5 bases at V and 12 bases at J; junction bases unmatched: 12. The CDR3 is CASSQVYGDSTFF. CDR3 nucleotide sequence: TGTGCCAGCAGCCAAGTATATGGGGACAGTACTTTCTTT.

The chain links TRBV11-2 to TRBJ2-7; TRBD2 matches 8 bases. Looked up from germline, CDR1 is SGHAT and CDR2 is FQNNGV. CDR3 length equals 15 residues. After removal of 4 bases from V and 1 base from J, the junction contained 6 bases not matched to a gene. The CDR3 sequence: CASSSASGWSYEQYF. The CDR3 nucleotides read TGTGCCAGCAGCTCCGCTAGCGGGTGGTCCTACGAGCAGTACTTC. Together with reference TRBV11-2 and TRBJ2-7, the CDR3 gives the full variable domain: EAGVAQSPRYKIIEKRQSVAFWCNPISGHATLYWYQQILGQGPKLLIQFQNNGVVDDSQLPKDRFSAERLKGVDSTLKIQPAKLEDSAVYLCASSSASGWSYEQYFGPGTRLTVT.

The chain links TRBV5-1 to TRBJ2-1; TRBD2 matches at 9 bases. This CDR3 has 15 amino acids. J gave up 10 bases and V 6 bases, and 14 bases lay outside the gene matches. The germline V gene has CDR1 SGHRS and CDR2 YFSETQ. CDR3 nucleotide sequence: TGCGCCAGCACACCCCTGGCGGGAGGGGGTGGAGAGCAGTTCTTC. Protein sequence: CASTPLAGGGGEQFF.

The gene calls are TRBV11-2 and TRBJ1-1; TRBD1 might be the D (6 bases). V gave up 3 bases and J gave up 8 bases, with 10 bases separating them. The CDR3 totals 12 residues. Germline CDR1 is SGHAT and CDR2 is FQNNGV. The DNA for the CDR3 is TGTGCCAGCAGCTTTGAACAGGGCGAAGCTTTCTTT. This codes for CASSFEQGEAFF.

DNA for the CDR3: TGTGCCAGCAGTTACTCGAAAAGCGGAAGCTCCTACGAGCAGTACTTC. This sequence encodes CASSYSKSGSSYEQYF. The chain recombines TRBV6-5 with TRBJ2-7, with a tentative D call TRBD2 (5 bases). Trimming left V 0 bases short and J 0 bases short, with 12 bases between. CDR3 size: 16 residues. Germline CDR1 reads MNHEY; CDR2 reads SVGAGI.

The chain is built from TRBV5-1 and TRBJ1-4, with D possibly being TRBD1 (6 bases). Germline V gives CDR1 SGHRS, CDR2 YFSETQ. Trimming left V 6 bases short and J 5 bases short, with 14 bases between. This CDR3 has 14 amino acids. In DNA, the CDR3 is TGCGCCAGCACCAGGGGAGGGGTAAATGAAAAACTGTTTTTT. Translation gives CASTRGGVNEKLFF.

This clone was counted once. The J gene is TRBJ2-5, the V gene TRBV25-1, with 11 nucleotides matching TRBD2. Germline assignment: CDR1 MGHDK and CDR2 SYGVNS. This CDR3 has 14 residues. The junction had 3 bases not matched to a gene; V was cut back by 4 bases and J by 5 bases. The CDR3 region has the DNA TGTGCCAGCAGTGTTAGCGGGAGGGGCGAGACCCAGTACTTC. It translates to CASSVSGRGETQYF.

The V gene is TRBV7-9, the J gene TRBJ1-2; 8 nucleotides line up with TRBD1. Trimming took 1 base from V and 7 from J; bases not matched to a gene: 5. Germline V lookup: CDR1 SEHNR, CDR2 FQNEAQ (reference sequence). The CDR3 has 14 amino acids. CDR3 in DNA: TGTGCCAGCAGCTTAGTTCAGGGGGCGGGTGGCTACACCTTC. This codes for CASSLVQGAGGYTF.

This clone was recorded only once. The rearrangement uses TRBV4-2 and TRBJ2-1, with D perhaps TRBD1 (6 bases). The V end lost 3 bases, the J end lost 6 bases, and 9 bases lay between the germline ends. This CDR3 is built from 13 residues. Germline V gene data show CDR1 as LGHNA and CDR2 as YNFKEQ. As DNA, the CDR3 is TGTGCCAGCAGCCAGCAACAGGGCAATGAGCAGTTCTTC. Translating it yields CASSQQQGNEQFF.

The CDR3: CASSGVAGARGSYNEQFF. CDR3 in DNA: TGCGCCAGCAGTGGGGTAGCGGGAGCTCGGGGATCCTACAATGAGCAGTTCTTC. The V gene is TRBV10-1, the J gene TRBJ2-1; 9 bases fit TRBD2. With 4 bases clipped from V and 1 base from J, the junction kept 11 bases outside the gene matches. Germline assignment: CDR1 WNHNN and CDR2 SYGVQD (reference sequence). The CDR3 runs 18 residues.

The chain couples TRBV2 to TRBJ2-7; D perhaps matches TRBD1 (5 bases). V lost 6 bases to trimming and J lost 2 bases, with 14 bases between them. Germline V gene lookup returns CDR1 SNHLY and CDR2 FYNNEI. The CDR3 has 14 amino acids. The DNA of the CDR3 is TGTGCCAGCAGCGGTACAGGTTCTACCTACGAGCAGTACTTC. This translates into CASSGTGSTYEQYF.

As DNA, the CDR3 is TGTGCCAGCAGTCGCAGGGAAACCGGGGAGCTGTTTTTT. Protein: CASSRRETGELFF. The chain links TRBV6-1 to TRBJ2-2; maybe TRBD1 (5 bases). The V end was cut by 5 bases, the J end by 5 bases, with 9 bases between. CDR1 and CDR2 from the germline V gene are MNHNS and SASEGT. The CDR3 length is 13 residues.